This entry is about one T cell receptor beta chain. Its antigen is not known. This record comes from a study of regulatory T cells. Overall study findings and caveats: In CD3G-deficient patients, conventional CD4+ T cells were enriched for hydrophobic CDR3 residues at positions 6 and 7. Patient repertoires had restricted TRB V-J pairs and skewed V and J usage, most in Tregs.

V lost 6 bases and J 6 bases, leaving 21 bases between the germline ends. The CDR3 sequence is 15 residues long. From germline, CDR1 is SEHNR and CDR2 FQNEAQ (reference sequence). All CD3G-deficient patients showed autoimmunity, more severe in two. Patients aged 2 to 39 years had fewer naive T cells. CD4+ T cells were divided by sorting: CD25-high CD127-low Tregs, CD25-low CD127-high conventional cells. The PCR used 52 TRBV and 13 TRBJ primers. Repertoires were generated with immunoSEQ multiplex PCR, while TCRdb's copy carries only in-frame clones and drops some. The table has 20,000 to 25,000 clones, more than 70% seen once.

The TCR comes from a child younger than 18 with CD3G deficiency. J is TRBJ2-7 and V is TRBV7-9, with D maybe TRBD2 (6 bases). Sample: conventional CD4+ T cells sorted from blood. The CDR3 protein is CASSLGSGDDREQYF. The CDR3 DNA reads TGTGCCAGCAGTCTAGGGTCGGGAGATGATCGCGAGCAGTACTTC.